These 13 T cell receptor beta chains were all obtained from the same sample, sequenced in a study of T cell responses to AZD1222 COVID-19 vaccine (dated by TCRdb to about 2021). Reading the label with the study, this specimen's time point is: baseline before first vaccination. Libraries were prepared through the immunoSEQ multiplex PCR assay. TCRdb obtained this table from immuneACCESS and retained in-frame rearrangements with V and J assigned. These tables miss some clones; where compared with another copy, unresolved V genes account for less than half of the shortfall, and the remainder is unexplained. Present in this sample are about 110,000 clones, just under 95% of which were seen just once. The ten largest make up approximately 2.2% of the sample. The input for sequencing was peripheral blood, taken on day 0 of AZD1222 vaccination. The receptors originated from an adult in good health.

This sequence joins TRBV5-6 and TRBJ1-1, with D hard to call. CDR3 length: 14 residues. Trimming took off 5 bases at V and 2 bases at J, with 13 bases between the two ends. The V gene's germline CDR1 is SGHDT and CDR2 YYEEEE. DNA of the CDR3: TGTGCCAGCAGACTGCGGGCTACCAACACTGAAGCTTTCTTT. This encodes CASRLRATNTEAFF.

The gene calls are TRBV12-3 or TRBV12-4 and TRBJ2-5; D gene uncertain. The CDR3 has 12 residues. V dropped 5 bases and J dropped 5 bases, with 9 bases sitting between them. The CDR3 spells CASSNPLETQYF. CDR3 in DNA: TGTGCCAGCAGTAACCCGCTGGAGACCCAGTACTTC.

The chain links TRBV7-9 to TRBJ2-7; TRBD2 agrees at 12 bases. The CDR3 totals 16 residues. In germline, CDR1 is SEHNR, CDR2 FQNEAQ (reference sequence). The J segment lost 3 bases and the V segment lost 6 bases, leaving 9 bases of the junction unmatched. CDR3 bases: TGTGCCAGCAGTTACCGACTAGCGGGGGACGACTACGAGCAGTACTTC. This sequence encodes CASSYRLAGDDYEQYF.

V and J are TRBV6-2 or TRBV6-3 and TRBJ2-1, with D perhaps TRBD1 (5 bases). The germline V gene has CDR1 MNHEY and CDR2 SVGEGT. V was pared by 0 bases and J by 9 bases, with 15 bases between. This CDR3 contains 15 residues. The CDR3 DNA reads TGTGCCAGCAGTTACTCGATTGGCAGGGCTGGTGAGCAGTTCTTC. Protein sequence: CASSYSIGRAGEQFF.

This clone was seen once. As DNA, the CDR3 is TGCGCCAGCAGCCAAGGAGCAGGACAGGTGAACACTGAAGCTTTCTTT. Translating gives CASSQGAGQVNTEAFF. This chain links TRBV4-1 with TRBJ1-1; 7 bases agree with TRBD1. Looked up from germline, CDR1 is MGHRA and CDR2 is YSYEKL. The CDR3 consists of 16 residues. J was trimmed by 0 bases and V by 1 base; bases with no gene match: 5.

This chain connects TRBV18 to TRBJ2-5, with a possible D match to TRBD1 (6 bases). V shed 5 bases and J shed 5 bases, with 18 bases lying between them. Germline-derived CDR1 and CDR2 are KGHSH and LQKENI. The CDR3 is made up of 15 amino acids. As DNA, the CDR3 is TGTGCCAGCTCATCTTTTACAGGGATGGAGGAGACCCAGTACTTC. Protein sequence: CASSSFTGMEETQYF.

CDR3 coding DNA: TGTGCCAGCAGCCTTCCCCGGGGCTATGGCTACACCTTC. Its translation: CASSLPRGYGYTF. This chain links TRBV3-1 (or the pseudogene TRBV3-2) with TRBJ1-2, with no clear D. Per the germline V gene, CDR1 is LGHDT and CDR2 is YNNKEL (reference sequence). The CDR3 sequence is 13 residues long. Trimming shortened V by 4 bases and J by 4 bases, and 10 bases separated the two germline ends.

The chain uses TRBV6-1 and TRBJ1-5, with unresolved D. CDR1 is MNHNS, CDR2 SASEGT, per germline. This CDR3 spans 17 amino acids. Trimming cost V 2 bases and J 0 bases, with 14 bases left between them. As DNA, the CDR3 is TGTGCCAGCAGTGAAAAGGTCGAAGTATTTAGCAATCAGCCCCAGCATTTT. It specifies CASSEKVEVFSNQPQHF.

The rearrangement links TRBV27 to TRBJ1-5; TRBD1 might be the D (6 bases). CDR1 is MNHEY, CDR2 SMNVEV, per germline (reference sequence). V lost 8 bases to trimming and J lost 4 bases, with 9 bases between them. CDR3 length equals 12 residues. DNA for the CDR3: TGTGCCAGCCGACAGGTAAATCAGCCCCAGCATTTT. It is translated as CASRQVNQPQHF.

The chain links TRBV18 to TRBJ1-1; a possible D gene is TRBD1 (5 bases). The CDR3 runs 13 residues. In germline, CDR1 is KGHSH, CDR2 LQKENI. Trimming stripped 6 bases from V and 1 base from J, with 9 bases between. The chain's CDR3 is CASSEGQNTEAFF. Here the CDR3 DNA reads TGTGCCAGCTCCGAAGGACAGAACACTGAAGCTTTCTTT. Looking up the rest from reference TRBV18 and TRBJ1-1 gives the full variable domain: NAGVMQNPRHLVRRRGQEARLRCSPMKGHSHVYWYRQLPEEGLKFMVYLQKENIIDESGMPKERFSAEFPKEGPSILRIQQVVRGDSAAYFCASSEGQNTEAFFGQGTRLTVV.

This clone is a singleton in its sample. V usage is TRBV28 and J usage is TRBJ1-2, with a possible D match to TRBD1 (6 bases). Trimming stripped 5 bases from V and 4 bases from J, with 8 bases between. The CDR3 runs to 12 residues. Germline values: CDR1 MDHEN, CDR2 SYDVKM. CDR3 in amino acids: CASSDRPYGYTF. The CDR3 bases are TGTGCCAGCAGTGACAGGCCCTATGGCTACACCTTC.

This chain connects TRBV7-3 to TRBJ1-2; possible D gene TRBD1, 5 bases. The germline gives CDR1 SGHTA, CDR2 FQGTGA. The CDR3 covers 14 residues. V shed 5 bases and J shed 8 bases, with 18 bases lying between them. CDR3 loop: CASSHNAGKGGYTF. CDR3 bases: TGTGCCAGCAGCCATAACGCAGGGAAGGGAGGCTACACCTTC.

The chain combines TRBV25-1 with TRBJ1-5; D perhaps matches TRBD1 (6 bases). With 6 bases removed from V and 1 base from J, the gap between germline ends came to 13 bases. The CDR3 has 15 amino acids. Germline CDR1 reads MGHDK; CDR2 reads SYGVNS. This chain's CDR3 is CASRPTGHSNQPQHF. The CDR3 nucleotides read TGTGCCAGCAGACCGACGGGACACAGCAATCAGCCCCAGCATTTT. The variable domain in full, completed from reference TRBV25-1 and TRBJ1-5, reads EADIYQTPRYLVIGTGKKITLECSQTMGHDKMYWYQQDPGMELHLIHYSYGVNSTEKGDLSSESTVSRIRTEHFPLTLESARPSHTSQYLCASRPTGHSNQPQHFGDGTRLSIL.